This is a list of T cell receptor beta chains from one sample in a study of hypomethylating agent response in myelodysplastic syndrome. Libraries were prepared by immunoSEQ multiplex PCR; TCRdb keeps only in-frame clonotypes and omits some of them. The table lists 2,000 or so clones, 75% to 90% of them singletons, with approximately 5% in the top ten. Sequenced here: bone marrow, sampled before or after starting hypomethylating agent treatment for myelodysplastic syndrome (not recorded which). These receptors were collected from a human donor with myelodysplastic syndrome. Each CDR3 is given without its conserved first and last residue.

>TRBV6-1|TRBJ2-3
ASSTGGRGTDTQY
>TRBV21-1|-
ARYYEQY
>TRBV7-2|TRBJ2-5
ASSLVPTGGGTQY
>TRBV5-1|TRBJ1-1
ASSLDSLEAF
>TRBV10-3|TRBJ1-1
ASSGGNTEAF
>TRBV2|TRBJ1-2
ASSLLGGTNYGYT
>TRBV30|TRBJ1-6
AWSDPDPGSSPLH
>TRBV30|TRBJ1-1
AWMLAGGGTEAF
>TRBV5-1|TRBJ1-3
ASSATGLGNTIY
>TRBV9|TRBJ2-1
ASSPGHSSYNEQF
>TRBV6-5|TRBJ1-5
ASSYRLGQPQH
>TRBV6-1|TRBJ2-7
ASSEDRGDREQY
>TRBV19|TRBJ2-3
ATADTPAGDTQY
>TRBV7-3|TRBJ2-1
ASSLGLAGGLYNEQF
>TRBV9|TRBJ2-1
ASSGTGTSGTNEQF
>TRBV5-1|TRBJ1-1
ASSWQGHTEAF
>TRBV27|TRBJ2-3
ASSYGLAGVTSNTQY
>TRBV2|TRBJ2-2
ASSGAGTGELF
>TRBV7-2|TRBJ2-3
ASSPSGGPGTQY
>TRBV7-8|TRBJ1-1
ASSSYFDRHTEAF
>TRBV5-1|TRBJ2-2
ASRERGAGGLRELF
>TRBV10-2|TRBJ1-3
ASISSGNTIY
>TRBV13|TRBJ2-7
ASSLGGTVFQNEQY
>TRBV4-2|TRBJ2-2
ASSQSRGRVGELF
>TRBV11-2|TRBJ1-3
ASSLLLRGLSGNTIY
>TRBV2|TRBJ1-2
ASSEAVEYGYT
>TRBV10-3|TRBJ2-5
AISKTLGETQY
>TRBV2|TRBJ1-5
ASRLQGAGMQPQH
>TRBV7-2|TRBJ2-1
ASSLASAEQF
>TRBV19|TRBJ1-5
ASRGRGNQPQH
>TRBV15|TRBJ2-3
ATQRQGTDTQY
>TRBV6-1|TRBJ1-1
ASSEARDRGEAF
>TRBV6-6|TRBJ1-5
ASRDRSNQPQH
>TRBV6-6|TRBJ1-6
ASNRDSISPLH
>TRBV7-9|TRBJ2-3
ASSGGRAGVLKDTQY
>TRBV5-1|TRBJ2-3
ASSLEWTGSTDTQY
>TRBV28|TRBJ2-7
ASVDSTLYEQY
>TRBV30|TRBJ2-1
AWGGTSGGYNEQF
>TRBV6-5|TRBJ2-1
ASSSREGGSYNEQF
>TRBV30|TRBJ1-1
AWSPDGTYTEAF
>TRBV2|TRBJ1-6
ASSENRGNSPLH
>TRBV9|TRBJ2-6
ASSVVGANVLT
>TRBV30|TRBJ2-7
ASYRDTSYEQY
>TRBV27|TRBJ1-2
ASSLGQADVGGGYT
>TRBV19|TRBJ1-3
ASTSGGKGNTIY
>TRBV10-2|TRBJ2-3
ASGGVSTDTQY
>TRBV28|TRBJ2-1
ASRPPPGSGGVYNEQF
>TRBV30|TRBJ1-1
AWMRDTNTEAF
>TRBV6-1|TRBJ2-4
ASSERLADKNIQY
>TRBV19|TRBJ2-4
ASSIEAGRGIQY
>TRBV7-9|TRBJ1-2
ASSLGTGDNGYT